The 18 T cell receptor beta chains listed next were all sequenced from one sample in a study of shared clonotypes between healthy human individuals. Sequencing was performed with immunoSEQ multiplex PCR; in TCRdb, only in-frame clones are kept and a portion is missing. The sample records approximately 840,000 clones, about 96% being singletons. Naive CD8 cells were CD45RO-negative, positively selected for CCR7, excluding terminally differentiated effector memory CD45RA+ cells. The material sequenced was naive CD8+ T cells sorted from blood. The receptors derive from a man aged 25 to 40 in good health.

J is TRBJ2-1 and V is TRBV7-9, with 7 bases that match TRBD2. The ends lost 7 bases at V and 5 bases at J; junction bases unmatched: 5. The CDR3 loop spans 13 amino acids. CDR1 and CDR2 (germline): SEHNR, FQNEAQ (reference sequence). In DNA form, the CDR3 reads TGTGCCAGCACCCCCCTAGCGGACAATGAGCAGTTCTTC. Translated: CASTPLADNEQFF.

The V gene is TRBV5-6, the J gene TRBJ1-4; D not resolved. Looked up from germline, CDR1 is SGHDT and CDR2 is YYEEEE. The CDR3 sequence is 14 residues long. Between the trimmed V and J ends, which lost 0 bases and 8 bases, there was a span of 11 bases. CDR3: CASSLGSAREKLFF. DNA of the CDR3: TGTGCCAGCAGCTTGGGATCCGCCCGGGAAAAACTGTTTTTT.

The chain has TRBV19 and TRBJ1-5; D may be TRBD1 (5 bases). V was cut by 1 base and J by 6 bases, with 13 bases left in between. The CDR3 is 15 residues long. Germline V gives CDR1 LNHDA, CDR2 SQIVND (reference sequence). The CDR3 is CASSIVGAGRQPQHF. In DNA, the CDR3 is TGTGCCAGTAGTATAGTCGGGGCAGGGCGTCAGCCCCAGCATTTT.

This chain's CDR3 is CASSQSGRANTGELFF. Written as DNA, the CDR3 is TGTGCCAGCAGCCAAAGCGGGAGGGCGAACACCGGGGAGCTGTTTTTT. V gene TRBV7-6 combines with J gene TRBJ2-2, with 10 bases fitting TRBD2. V shed 5 bases and J 0 bases; nucleotides not matched to a gene: 3. Germline CDR1 and CDR2: SGHVS and FNYEAQ. This CDR3 has 16 amino acids. Drawing the rest from reference TRBV7-6 and TRBJ2-2, the complete variable domain is GAGVSQSPRYKVTKRGQDVALRCDPISGHVSLYWYRQALGQGPEFLTYFNYEAQQDKSGLPNDRFSAERPEGSISTLTIQRTEQRDSAMYRCASSQSGRANTGELFFGEGSRLTVL.

This clone came up once. V usage is TRBV7-8 and J usage is TRBJ2-2; 11 nucleotides align to TRBD2. Germline loops: CDR1 SGHVS, CDR2 FQNEAQ. The J segment lost 7 bases and the V segment lost 6 bases, leaving 10 bases of the junction unmatched. The CDR3 runs to 16 residues. This CDR3 reads CASRGEVAGGRGELFF. The CDR3 bases are TGTGCCAGCAGAGGAGAGGTAGCGGGAGGGCGCGGGGAGCTGTTTTTT. Together with reference TRBV7-8 and TRBJ2-2, the CDR3 gives the full variable domain: GAGVSQSPRYKVAKRGQDVALRCDPISGHVSLFWYQQALGQGPEFLTYFQNEAQLDKSGLPSDRFFAERPEGSVSTLKIQRTQQEDSAVYLCASRGEVAGGRGELFFGEGSRLTVL.

J is TRBJ2-7 and V is TRBV5-6; D gene ambiguous. CDR3 size: 14 residues. The V gene's germline CDR1 is SGHDT and CDR2 YYEEEE. Trimming removed 4 bases from V and 5 bases from J, with 16 bases in between. CDR3 nucleotide sequence: TGTGCCAGCAGCCTTTCTGAGGCTAGGAACGAGCAGTACTTC. Translating gives CASSLSEARNEQYF.

Notes on this clone: The same CDR3 also results from other DNA sequences found in this sample. The V call is TRBV7-9, the J call TRBJ2-5, with 9 nucleotides matching TRBD2. The germline V gene encodes CDR1 SEHNR and CDR2 FQNEAQ (reference sequence). This CDR3 region has 15 residues. V dropped 3 bases and J dropped 3; count of bases not matched to a gene: 5. In DNA form, the CDR3 reads TGTGCCAGCAGCTTCATGTCTAGCGGGAAAGAGACCCAGTACTTC. It is translated as CASSFMSSGKETQYF.

This clone appeared a single time. V and J are TRBV11-2 and TRBJ2-6; D unresolved. Germline CDR1 reads SGHAT; CDR2 reads FQNNGV. The CDR3 runs 16 residues. V was trimmed by 6 bases and J by 0 bases, leaving 12 bases between them. CDR3 sequence: CASSPRALSGANVLTF. CDR3 nucleotides: TGTGCCAGCAGTCCCCGGGCCCTCTCTGGGGCCAACGTCCTGACTTTC. Complete variable domain (other parts from reference TRBV11-2 and TRBJ2-6): EAGVAQSPRYKIIEKRQSVAFWCNPISGHATLYWYQQILGQGPKLLIQFQNNGVVDDSQLPKDRFSAERLKGVDSTLKIQPAKLEDSAVYLCASSPRALSGANVLTFGAGSRLTVL.

This chain joins TRBV2 and TRBJ1-3; no definite D call. The CDR3 loop spans 13 amino acids. Trimming shortened V by 10 bases and J by 2 bases, and 12 bases separated the two germline ends. Germline CDR1 SNHLY, CDR2 FYNNEI. DNA of the CDR3: TGTGCCACCAGGAGCCAGGCTGGAAACACCATATATTTT. Its translation is CATRSQAGNTIYF.

The chain combines TRBV6-5 with TRBJ2-2, with D maybe TRBD2 (6 bases). V was pared by 0 bases and J by 6 bases, with 11 bases between. Germline assignment: CDR1 MNHEY and CDR2 SVGAGI. The CDR3 has 15 residues. Here the CDR3 DNA reads TGTGCCAGCAGTTACTCGAGACTAGGTCCCGGGGAGCTGTTTTTT. This translates into CASSYSRLGPGELFF.

The rearrangement joins TRBV6-5 to TRBJ1-1; TRBD1 might be the D (6 bases). There are 15 residues in the CDR3. Germline V gene data show CDR1 as MNHEY and CDR2 as SVGAGI. Trimming pared 3 bases from V and 1 base from J, leaving 12 bases between. CDR3 bases: TGTGCCAGCAGTTATCTGGGGGGCCCGAACACTGAAGCTTTCTTT. This sequence encodes CASSYLGGPNTEAFF.

This sequence joins TRBV7-2 and TRBJ2-1, with D unresolved. V was trimmed by 4 bases and J by 10 bases, leaving 8 bases between them. The CDR3 consists of 11 residues. Germline V gene sequence: CDR1 SGHTA, CDR2 FQGNSA. CDR3 DNA: TGTGCCAGCAGCTCCGCCTACGAGCAGTTCTTC. Residues: CASSSAYEQFF.

V and J are TRBV5-6 and TRBJ1-2, with D possibly matching TRBD1 (6 bases). Looked up from germline, CDR1 is SGHDT and CDR2 is YYEEEE. This CDR3 region has 15 residues. Trimming removed 0 bases from V and 5 bases from J, with 14 bases in between. CDR3 sequence (DNA): TGTGCCAGCAGCTTGGGACGGGACATCTGGTATGGCTACACCTTC. It codes for CASSLGRDIWYGYTF.

This rearrangement joins TRBV10-3 to TRBJ2-7; D remains ambiguous. There are 12 residues in the CDR3. V lost 2 bases to trimming and J lost 1 base, with 3 bases between them. Germline V lookup: CDR1 ENHRY, CDR2 SYGVKD. In DNA form, the CDR3 reads TGTGCCATCAGTGAGCGTTCCTACGAGCAGTACTTC. Translating gives CAISERSYEQYF.

This chain joins TRBV4-3 and TRBJ1-5, with D maybe TRBD1 (6 bases). This CDR3 spans 18 amino acids. The V end lost 0 bases, the J end lost 4 bases, and 19 bases lay between the germline ends. In germline, CDR1 is LGHNA, CDR2 YSLEER. The CDR3 DNA is TGCGCCAGCAGCCAAGACTTTGAGGTGACAGGATTTAATCAGCCCCAGCATTTT. It encodes CASSQDFEVTGFNQPQHF.

The chain is built from TRBV19 and TRBJ2-7, with TRBD1 matching 7 bases. The CDR3 has 14 residues. V gave up 5 bases and J gave up 2 bases; unmatched junction bases: 6. CDR1 LNHDA and CDR2 SQIVND come from the germline V gene (reference sequence). CDR3 residues: CASSLGTETYEQYF. The CDR3 nucleotides are TGTGCCAGTAGTCTCGGGACAGAAACCTACGAGCAGTACTTC.

The rearrangement links TRBV7-2 to TRBJ2-7; weak D call: TRBD2 (6 bases). In germline, CDR1 is SGHTA, CDR2 FQGNSA. Trimming stripped 8 bases from V and 0 bases from J, with 17 bases between. The CDR3 runs to 15 residues. This CDR3 reads CASSLLAPNSYEQYF. The DNA for the CDR3 is TGTGCCAGCTCCCTCCTAGCGCCCAACTCCTACGAGCAGTACTTC.

J is TRBJ1-1 and V is TRBV29-1; D not certain. Per germline, CDR1 SQVTM and CDR2 ANQGSEA. V was clipped by 7 bases and J by 7 bases, with 13 bases between them. This CDR3 has 11 residues. The CDR3 sequence is CSDRGRSEAFF. CDR3 coding DNA: TGCAGCGACAGAGGACGAAGTGAAGCTTTCTTT. Complete variable domain (other parts from reference TRBV29-1 and TRBJ1-1): SAVISQKPSRDICQRGTSLTIQCQVDSQVTMMFWYRQQPGQSLTLIATANQGSEATYESGFVIDKFPISRPNLTFSTLTVSNMSPEDSSIYLCSDRGRSEAFFGQGTRLTVV.